A selection of T cell receptor beta chains follows, all from one sample in a study of blood T cell repertoires in COVID-19. TCRdb's table, derived via immunoSEQ multiplex PCR, lists solely in-frame clones and lacks some. The repertoire includes around 43,000 clones, 80% to 90% of them detected once, and more than 5% sits in the top ten. Sequenced material: peripheral blood. These receptors all stem from a human donor in a cohort sampled during active COVID-19. Each CDR3 is given with its conserved first and last residue. A D gene is named only where the DNA matches it firmly. The size of a clone is reported for some rows only, either as once, few or many, or as a class for expanded clones.

J: TRBJ1-1
D: NA
length: 14
size: NA
V: TRBV30
DNA: TGTGCCTGGAGACGGACGGGGATCAACACTGAAGCTTTCTTT
CDR3: CAWRRTGINTEAFF

J: TRBJ2-7
D: NA
length: 13
size: NA
V: TRBV14
DNA: TGTGCCAGCAGCCAAGGACATCCCTACGAGCAGTACTTC
CDR3: CASSQGHPYEQYF

J: TRBJ2-7
D: TRBD1
length: 14
size: NA
V: TRBV11-2
DNA: TGTGCCAGCAGATTGGGACAGGGAGGGTACGAGCAGTACTTC
CDR3: CASRLGQGGYEQYF

J: TRBJ1-2
D: NA
length: 13
size: NA
V: TRBV2
DNA: TGTGCCAGCAGTGAGGGCGCTAACTATGGCTACACCTTC
CDR3: CASSEGANYGYTF

J: TRBJ1-5
D: TRBD1
length: 16
size: NA
V: TRBV3-1/TRBV3-2
DNA: TGTGCCAGCAGCCAAGGGACAGGATATAGCAATCAGCCCCAGCATTTT
CDR3: CASSQGTGYSNQPQHF

J: TRBJ2-7
D: NA
length: 14
size: NA
V: TRBV6-5
DNA: TGTGCCAGCAGTACTTGGGGGCTGAGCTACGAGCAGTACTTC
CDR3: CASSTWGLSYEQYF

J: TRBJ1-1
D: TRBD1
length: 18
size: NA
V: TRBV4-3
DNA: TGCGCCAGCAGCCAGGGACCGGTACAGGGGGCTTCGAACACTGAAGCTTTCTTT
CDR3: CASSQGPVQGASNTEAFF

J: TRBJ2-3
D: TRBD2
length: 16
size: NA
V: TRBV5-1
DNA: TGCGCCAGCAGCGGATCACTAGCGGGAGTCGGAGATACGCAGTATTTT
CDR3: CASSGSLAGVGDTQYF

J: TRBJ2-1
D: NA
length: 14
size: NA
V: TRBV7-2
DNA: TGTGCCAGCAGCTTAGATATTGACCGCGGTGAGCAGTTCTTC
CDR3: CASSLDIDRGEQFF

J: TRBJ2-1
D: TRBD2
length: 20
size: once
V: TRBV20-1
DNA: TGCAGTGCTAGTTATACCCCTAGCGGGAGGGCCAACACCGCTTACAATGAGCAGTTCTTC
CDR3: CSASYTPSGRANTAYNEQFF

J: TRBJ2-7
D: TRBD1
length: 16
size: NA
V: TRBV6-5
DNA: TGTGCCAGCAGTTACCTCCCGGGACAGGGAGGCGACGAGCAGTACTTC
CDR3: CASSYLPGQGGDEQYF

J: TRBJ2-1
D: TRBD2
length: 15
size: few
V: TRBV7-9
DNA: TGTGCCAGCAGCCCGACGGGACTAGCGGTTGGGGGGCAGTTCTTC
CDR3: CASSPTGLAVGGQFF

J: TRBJ1-4
D: NA
length: 13
size: NA
V: TRBV19
DNA: TGTGCCACGAAGGGACACTTAAATGAAAAACTGTTTTTT
CDR3: CATKGHLNEKLFF

J: TRBJ1-2
D: NA
length: 16
size: NA
V: TRBV13
DNA: TGTGCCAGCAGCTTAGGCTACCAGGAACCTAACTATGGCTACACCTTC
CDR3: CASSLGYQEPNYGYTF

J: TRBJ2-7
D: NA
length: 14
size: NA
V: TRBV5-1
DNA: TGCGCCAGCAGCTTGGCAGCAGGCCCCTACGAGCAGTACTTC
CDR3: CASSLAAGPYEQYF

J: TRBJ1-6
D: TRBD1
length: 13
size: once
V: TRBV6-6
DNA: TGTGCCAGCACGGACAGGGGTAGATCACCCCTCCACTTT
CDR3: CASTDRGRSPLHF

J: TRBJ2-3
D: TRBD2
length: 16
size: once
V: TRBV27
DNA: TGTGCCAGCAGTTTTCGTCCAGCGGGAGTGTCAGATACGCAGTATTTT
CDR3: CASSFRPAGVSDTQYF

J: TRBJ2-3
D: TRBD2
length: 17
size: NA
V: TRBV4-1
DNA: TGCGCCAGCAGCCAAGGAAGGCGACTAGCGGGGGTGGATACGCAGTATTTT
CDR3: CASSQGRRLAGVDTQYF

J: TRBJ2-7
D: NA
length: 14
size: NA
V: TRBV19
DNA: TGTGCCAGTAGTAACGGGGACACCTCCTACGAGCAGTACTTC
CDR3: CASSNGDTSYEQYF